One sample yielded the 22 T cell receptor beta chains listed below, sequenced in a study of blood T cell repertoires in COVID-19. Only in-frame clones appear in the TCRdb table, and some are missing; sequencing was by immunoSEQ multiplex PCR. In the table there are approximately 62,000 clones, 70% to 90% of which are singletons. Material: peripheral blood. These receptors originate from a man aged 55 to 69 with acute or convalescent COVID-19.

The rearrangement uses TRBV19 and TRBJ1-1; 8 bases line up with TRBD1. The CDR3 runs 14 residues. J lost 7 bases, V lost 5 bases, and 9 bases had no gene match. Germline V gives CDR1 LNHDA, CDR2 SQIVND (reference sequence). The CDR3 region has the DNA TGTGCCAGTAGTCGCCCGGGGACAGGCTATGAAGCTTTCTTT. Amino acids: CASSRPGTGYEAFF.

The V call is TRBV7-8, the J call TRBJ1-4; 7 bases agree with TRBD1. Germline V lookup: CDR1 SGHVS, CDR2 FQNEAQ. V shed 1 base, J shed 11 bases, and the junction held 13 bases outside the gene matches. This CDR3 contains 16 residues. CDR3 protein: CASSLEFKGAVGKLFF. The CDR3 DNA reads as TGTGCCAGCAGCTTAGAATTTAAGGGGGCGGTGGGGAAACTGTTTTTT.

V gene TRBV6-1 combines with J gene TRBJ1-4; no definite D call. Germline assignment: CDR1 MNHNS and CDR2 SASEGT. This CDR3 contains 13 residues. Trimming cost V 2 bases and J 4 bases, with 5 bases left between them. CDR3 sequence reads: CASSEYYNEKLFF. The CDR3 DNA reads TGTGCCAGCAGTGAATATTATAATGAAAAACTGTTTTTT.

The rearrangement joins TRBV25-1 to TRBJ1-6; no definite D call. The CDR3 runs 12 residues. The V end was cut by 4 bases, the J end by 6 bases, with 4 bases between. Germline V lookup: CDR1 MGHDK, CDR2 SYGVNS. CDR3 amino acids: CASSVINSPLHF. The CDR3 bases are TGTGCCAGCAGTGTAATTAATTCACCCCTCCACTTT.

This rearrangement joins TRBV4-3 to TRBJ1-4; 9 nucleotides align to TRBD1. Germline V gives CDR1 LGHNA, CDR2 YSLEER. J gave up 5 bases and V 8 bases, and 9 bases lay outside the gene matches. The CDR3 loop spans 15 amino acids. The CDR3 is CASGPGGTGNEKLFF. CDR3 nucleotides: TGCGCCAGCGGGCCGGGGGGGACAGGGAATGAAAAACTGTTTTTT.

The chain uses TRBV30 and TRBJ1-6, with D possibly being TRBD1 (6 bases). The CDR3 is 15 amino acids. Germline V gene lookup returns CDR1 GTSNPN and CDR2 SVGIG (reference sequence). Trimming left V 2 bases short and J 5 bases short, with 13 bases between. CDR3 region: CAWSTSGANNSPLHF. CDR3 nucleotide sequence: TGTGCCTGGAGTACATCAGGGGCGAATAATTCACCCCTCCACTTT.

The chain employs TRBV9 and TRBJ2-2; no clear D gene. The V gene lost 3 bases and the J gene lost 5 bases, with 5 bases spanning the gap. The CDR3 runs to 12 residues. The germline CDR1 and CDR2 sequences are SGDLS and YYNGEE. CDR3 coding DNA: TGTGCCAGCAGCGCCTTGACCGGGGAGCTGTTTTTT. Its protein product is CASSALTGELFF.

The chain is built from TRBV30 and TRBJ1-6, with D possibly TRBD1 on 6 matching bases. Germline loops: CDR1 GTSNPN, CDR2 SVGIG (reference sequence). This CDR3 is built from 15 residues. Trimming left V 0 bases short and J 14 bases short, with 20 bases between. CDR3 DNA: TGTGCCTGGAGTGTGCAGGCAGGGGCCCCTTCGGCCCTCCACTTT. It is translated as CAWSVQAGAPSALHF.

This clone was counted once. This chain connects TRBV6-5 to TRBJ1-1; TRBD1 matches at 11 bases. Germline values: CDR1 MNHEY, CDR2 SVGAGI. This CDR3 contains 15 residues. Unmatched junction bases numbered 4, after V lost 7 bases and J lost 0 bases. DNA for the CDR3: TGTGCCAGCACCGGACAGGGGGCGATGAACACTGAAGCTTTCTTT. Translated: CASTGQGAMNTEAFF.

In its sample, this clone was seen a few times. This chain joins TRBV7-2 and TRBJ2-7, with D unclear. CDR1 is SGHTA and CDR2 is FQGNSA in the germline V gene. The CDR3 runs 14 residues. Trimming left V 3 bases short and J 4 bases short, with 13 bases between. The CDR3 is CASSFVGQVYEQYF. The CDR3, as DNA: TGTGCCAGCAGCTTCGTGGGTCAGGTTTACGAGCAGTACTTC.

The gene calls are TRBV28 and TRBJ2-7, with 9 nucleotides matching TRBD2. The V gene's germline CDR1 is MDHEN and CDR2 SYDVKM. V gave up 3 bases and J gave up 6 bases; unmatched junction bases: 3. The CDR3 loop spans 13 amino acids. For the CDR3, the DNA is TGTGCCAGCAGTTTTCTAGCGGGATTCGAGCAGTACTTC. Its translation: CASSFLAGFEQYF. The full variable domain, with the rest looked up from reference TRBV28 and TRBJ2-7, is DVKVTQSSRYLVKRTGEKVFLECVQDMDHENMFWYRQDPGLGLRLIYFSYDVKMKEKGDIPEGYSVSREKKERFSLILESASTNQTSMYLCASSFLAGFEQYFGPGTRLTVT.

The CDR3 loop is CASRLSSGANVLTF. In DNA, the CDR3 is TGTGCCAGCAGGCTAAGCTCTGGGGCCAACGTCCTGACTTTC. The chain joins TRBV28 to TRBJ2-6; D ambiguous. Germline V CDR1 and CDR2: MDHEN, SYDVKM. This CDR3 is built from 14 residues. The V end was cut by 6 bases, the J end by 0 bases, with 6 bases between.

This chain joins TRBV7-2 and TRBJ1-3, with 8 bases that match TRBD1. The junction had 4 bases not matched to a gene; V was cut back by 0 bases and J by 3 bases. The CDR3 is 16 amino acids. Looked up from germline, CDR1 is SGHTA and CDR2 is FQGNSA. CDR3 in DNA: TGTGCCAGCAGCTTAGCTACAGGGGGAGGTGGAAACACCATATATTTT. The encoded protein is CASSLATGGGGNTIYF.

The chain joins TRBV7-3 to TRBJ2-3; the D gene is possibly TRBD2 (6 bases). Per the germline V gene, CDR1 is SGHTA and CDR2 is FQGTGA. The germline V and J ends were trimmed by 1 base and 1 base, with 9 bases remaining between them. CDR3 length equals 15 residues. CDR3 bases: TGTGCCAGCAGCTTAAGCGGGGCGGGCACAGATACGCAGTATTTT. This translates into CASSLSGAGTDTQYF.

The V call is TRBV18, the J call TRBJ1-1; D may be TRBD1 (6 bases). This CDR3 region has 15 residues. The germline V gene encodes CDR1 KGHSH and CDR2 LQKENI. V was clipped by 3 bases and J by 5 bases, with 16 bases between them. The CDR3 coding sequence is TGTGCCAGCTCACCTCAACAGGGAGAAGGGACTGAAGCTTTCTTT. Amino acids: CASSPQQGEGTEAFF.

The chain carries TRBV30 and TRBJ2-1; TRBD1 agrees at 8 bases. Germline loops: CDR1 GTSNPN, CDR2 SVGIG (reference sequence). This CDR3 is built from 13 residues. V dropped 1 base and J dropped 5; count of bases not matched to a gene: 1. Here the CDR3 DNA reads TGTGCCTGGAGTGCGGACAGGGACAATGAGCAGTTCTTC. This translates into CAWSADRDNEQFF.

The rearrangement joins TRBV10-3 to TRBJ1-1; D is possibly TRBD1 (5 bases). Trimming took 10 bases from V and 0 from J, leaving 15 bases between them. Germline-derived CDR1 and CDR2 are ENHRY and SYGVKD. This CDR3 comprises 14 residues. The DNA for the CDR3 is TGTGCCACCTTAAGGGGACTGTTGAACACTGAAGCTTTCTTT. Encoded protein: CATLRGLLNTEAFF.

The J gene is TRBJ1-2, the V gene TRBV11-3; the match to TRBD1 covers 9 bases. Germline-derived CDR1 and CDR2 are SGHNT and YENEEA. The CDR3 has 15 amino acids. V lost 5 bases to trimming and J lost 0 bases; unmatched junction nucleotides: 4. CDR3 bases: TGTGCCAGCAGCCCGGGGACAGGGACTAACTATGGCTACACCTTC. Amino acid sequence: CASSPGTGTNYGYTF. Drawing the rest from reference TRBV11-3 and TRBJ1-2, the complete variable domain is EAGVVQSPRYKIIEKKQPVAFWCNPISGHNTLYWYLQNLGQGPELLIRYENEEAVDDSQLPKDRFSAERLKGVDSTLKIQPAELGDSAVYLCASSPGTGTNYGYTFGSGTRLTVV.

The chain carries TRBV4-1 and TRBJ2-1; D is unresolved. Germline lookup yields CDR1 MGHRA and CDR2 YSYEKL. This CDR3 comprises 11 residues. V was clipped by 8 bases and J by 4 bases, with 6 bases between them. The CDR3, as DNA: TGCGCCAGCGGAGCTTACAATGAGCAGTTCTTC. It translates to CASGAYNEQFF.

This chain connects TRBV5-1 to TRBJ1-1; 8 bases map to TRBD1. The V gene end was trimmed by 1 base and the J gene end by 4 bases; junction bases not matched to a gene: 9. Germline V lookup: CDR1 SGHRS, CDR2 YFSETQ. This CDR3 is 16 amino acids long. Here the CDR3 DNA reads TGCGCCAGCAGCTTGTTGGCAGGGGGCGCGGTCACTGAAGCTTTCTTT. Its translation: CASSLLAGGAVTEAFF.

This chain links TRBV9 with TRBJ2-5; 13 nucleotides match TRBD2. V lost 2 bases and J lost 4; bases outside the gene matches: 11. CDR3 size: 18 residues. Germline values: CDR1 SGDLS, CDR2 YYNGEE. For the CDR3, the DNA is TGTGCCAGCAGCGTCGGGACTAGCGGGATGAAAGAGCTAGAGACCCAGTACTTC. Its protein is CASSVGTSGMKELETQYF.

The CDR3 DNA reads as TGTGCCAGCAGCTTGAGCACAGGGGGCACTGAAGCTTTCTTT. Translating gives CASSLSTGGTEAFF. The rearrangement links TRBV7-2 to TRBJ1-1, with TRBD1 identical over 8 bases. The CDR3 extends over 14 amino acids. From germline, CDR1 is SGHTA and CDR2 FQGNSA. The V segment lost 3 bases and the J segment 4 bases; nucleotides outside the gene matches: 4.